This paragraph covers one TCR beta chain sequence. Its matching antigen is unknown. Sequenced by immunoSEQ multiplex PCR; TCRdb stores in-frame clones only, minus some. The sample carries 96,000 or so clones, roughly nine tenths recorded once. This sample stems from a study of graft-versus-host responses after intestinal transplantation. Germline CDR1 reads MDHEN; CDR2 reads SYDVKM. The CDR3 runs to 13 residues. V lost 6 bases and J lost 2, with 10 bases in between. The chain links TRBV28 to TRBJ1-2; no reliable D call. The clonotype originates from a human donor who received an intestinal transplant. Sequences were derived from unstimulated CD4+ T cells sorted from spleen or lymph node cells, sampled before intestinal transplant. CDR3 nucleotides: TGTGCCAGCAGCCCCGCCCAGAACTATGGCTACACCTTC. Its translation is CASSPAQNYGYTF.